This T cell receptor (beta chain) was observed in a study of shared clonotypes between healthy human individuals. This clone was picked up one time. CD45RO-negative cells were positively selected for CCR7, leaving out terminally differentiated effector memory CD45RA+ cells. Only in-frame clones appear in the TCRdb table, and some are missing; sequencing was by immunoSEQ multiplex PCR. This sample has about 2.1 million clones; just under 95% occur once, and the top ten carry more than 1.5%. Sequenced sample: naive CD8+ T cells from PBMCs. This sequence was found in a man between 18 and 29 years old in good health. Some clones in this sample may be carry-over from other donors' samples.

The CDR3: CAWSVGAGVADTQYF. The CDR3 nucleotides read TGTGCCTGGAGTGTAGGAGCGGGAGTCGCAGATACGCAGTATTTT. The rearrangement links TRBV30 to TRBJ2-3, with TRBD2 matching over 8 bases. From germline, CDR1 is GTSNPN and CDR2 SVGIG (reference sequence). This CDR3 contains 15 residues. Germline trimming cut 0 bases from V and 4 bases from J; bases unmatched to any gene: 6.